Reported below is one T cell receptor (beta chain). Its antigen is undetermined. Scientists isolated CD4+ T cells after an approximately 9-day culture period ended. The vaccine given was either BNT162b2 or mRNA-1273, in two doses. Cultures had half their medium replaced with IL-2 medium on days 3 and 7. The sample is drawn from a study of vaccination effects on CD4 cells after COVID-19. Sequencing was performed with immunoSEQ multiplex PCR; in TCRdb, only in-frame clones are kept and a portion is missing. The sample contains tens of thousands of clones, about 74% of which appear only once. In germline, CDR1 is MGHDK, CDR2 SYGVNS. CDR3 size: 15 residues. V shed 4 bases and J 5 bases; nucleotides not matched to a gene: 7.

The V call is TRBV25-1, the J call TRBJ2-2; 7 nucleotides align to TRBD1. The receptor comes from a human donor who received a COVID-19 vaccine. Sequenced here: CD4+ T cells from PBMCs cultured without peptide, sampled after COVID-19 vaccination. The CDR3 DNA sequence: TGTGCCAGCAGTGTCTACAGGGGTGGAACCGGGGAGCTGTTTTTT. This sequence encodes CASSVYRGGTGELFF.